Presented here are 22 T cell receptor beta chains from one specimen sequenced in a study of blood T cells in healthy people across ages. A sample-barcoded 5' primer and a J-beta primer mix were used in a second PCR of about 7 to 12 cycles. TCRdb fed the 5' RACE reads into MiXCR, producing one record per CDR3 protein. The table records roughly 1,800,000 distinct CDR3 sequences, roughly 50% of them present only once. The sequencing input was blood. The source of these receptors is a woman aged 35 to 49 in good health.

The chain joins TRBV20-1 to TRBJ2-1, with TRBD2 identical over 10 bases. Germline CDR1 is DFQATT and CDR2 is SNEGSKA (reference sequence). Germline trimming cut 4 bases from V and 7 bases from J; bases unmatched to any gene: 4. The CDR3 totals 13 residues. The CDR3 nucleotides read TGCAGTGCTACTAGCGGGGGTATGAATGAGCAGTTCTTC. Encoded protein: CSATSGGMNEQFF.

The CDR3 reads CSASTRFGTNEQFF. In DNA, the CDR3 is TGCAGTGCTTCGACTAGGTTTGGGACCAATGAGCAGTTCTTC. The rearrangement links TRBV20-1 to TRBJ2-1; maybe TRBD2 (6 bases). Germline V gives CDR1 DFQATT, CDR2 SNEGSKA (reference sequence). Trimming removed 5 bases from V and 6 bases from J, with 17 bases in between. The CDR3 has 14 residues.

In this sample, this clonotype turned up a few times. V and J are TRBV20-1 and TRBJ2-3; perhaps TRBD1 as D (7 bases). V shed 6 bases and J shed 6 bases, with 13 bases lying between them. Per germline, CDR1 DFQATT and CDR2 SNEGSKA (reference sequence). The CDR3 consists of 12 residues. CDR3: CSAGAGGDTQYF. CDR3 nucleotides: TGCAGTGCCGGAGCAGGGGGGGATACGCAGTATTTT.

V is TRBV4-2 and J is TRBJ1-2; D uncertain. Germline CDR1 LGHNA, CDR2 YNFKEQ. This CDR3 has 12 amino acids. V dropped 0 bases and J dropped 8 bases, with 7 bases sitting between them. The CDR3 protein is CASSQENGGYTF. DNA for the CDR3: TGTGCCAGCAGCCAAGAAAACGGCGGCTACACCTTC.

The CDR3 DNA reads TGTGCCAGCTCACTACAACAAAATAATGAAAAACTGTTTTTT. Residues: CASSLQQNNEKLFF. The gene calls are TRBV18 and TRBJ1-4; no clear D. Germline V CDR1 and CDR2: KGHSH, LQKENI. Between the trimmed V and J ends, which lost 4 bases and 4 bases, there was a span of 10 bases. The CDR3 consists of 14 residues.

The chain couples TRBV9 to TRBJ2-1; 14 bases line up with TRBD2. Per germline, CDR1 SGDLS and CDR2 YYNGEE. J gave up 1 base and V 0 bases, and 9 bases lay outside the gene matches. This CDR3 comprises 20 residues. The CDR3 loop is CASSVEKGLAGGFSYNEQFF. The DNA of the CDR3 is TGTGCCAGCAGCGTAGAAAAAGGACTAGCGGGGGGCTTTTCCTACAATGAGCAGTTCTTC.

The rearrangement joins TRBV28 to TRBJ1-4; no clear D. The CDR3 is 15 amino acids. Germline V gene sequence: CDR1 MDHEN, CDR2 SYDVKM. V was clipped by 5 bases and J by 6 bases, with 16 bases between them. CDR3 amino acids: CASSPQAETDEKLFF. The DNA for the CDR3 is TGTGCCAGCAGTCCTCAGGCCGAAACGGATGAAAAACTGTTTTTT.

CDR3 nucleotide sequence: TGTGCCAGCAGAACTTCGAACACTGAAGCTTTCTTT. Translated: CASRTSNTEAFF. This chain connects TRBV6-5 to TRBJ1-1; D is undetermined. Trimming shortened V by 6 bases and J by 1 base, and 6 bases separated the two germline ends. This CDR3 contains 12 residues. Germline loops: CDR1 MNHEY, CDR2 SVGAGI.

This chain connects TRBV7-2 to TRBJ1-5; D call uncertain. Germline CDR1 is SGHTA and CDR2 is FQGNSA. This CDR3 has 13 residues. With 4 bases removed from V and 5 bases from J, the gap between germline ends came to 9 bases. DNA for the CDR3: TGTGCCAGCAGCTCCCGACGGCATCAGCCCCAGCATTTT. Encoded protein: CASSSRRHQPQHF.

In this sample, this clonotype turned up a few times. This chain links TRBV5-1 with TRBJ1-2, with TRBD1 identical over 10 bases. The length of the CDR3 is 14 residues. Germline V gives CDR1 SGHRS, CDR2 YFSETQ. J was trimmed by 8 bases and V by 0 bases; bases with no gene match: 4. CDR3 region: CASSLGTGGIGYTF. DNA for the CDR3: TGCGCCAGCAGCTTGGGGACAGGGGGTATCGGCTACACCTTC.

The J gene is TRBJ1-5, the V gene TRBV5-1; D remains unclear. V shed 10 bases and J shed 0 bases, with 29 bases lying between them. CDR3 length: 19 residues. Per germline, CDR1 SGHRS and CDR2 YFSETQ. DNA of the CDR3: TGCGCCCCCTCCCCCTATAAGACGTTAAGGGCCTATAGCAATCAGCCCCAGCATTTT. It yields the protein CAPSPYKTLRAYSNQPQHF.

There are many counts of this clonotype. The V call is TRBV5-1, the J call TRBJ2-1, with 10 bases matching TRBD2. This CDR3 is 15 amino acids long. Germline lookup yields CDR1 SGHRS and CDR2 YFSETQ. V was pared by 0 bases and J by 7 bases, with 4 bases of the junction left unmatched. CDR3 amino acids: CASSLVASGGNEQFF. The CDR3 nucleotides read TGCGCCAGCAGCTTGGTGGCTAGCGGGGGAAATGAGCAGTTCTTC.

The chain employs TRBV6-6 and TRBJ2-5; tentatively, D is TRBD1 or TRBD2 (5 bases each). The CDR3 runs 16 residues. Per the germline V gene, CDR1 is MNHNY and CDR2 is SVGAGI (reference sequence). Between the trimmed V and J ends, which lost 2 bases and 1 base, there was a span of 14 bases. CDR3 amino acids: CASSYPGARLQETQYF. CDR3 DNA: TGTGCCAGCAGTTACCCCGGGGCCCGACTCCAAGAGACCCAGTACTTC.

V is TRBV9 and J is TRBJ2-7; TRBD2 matches 10 bases. CDR3 length equals 16 residues. The J segment lost 0 bases and the V segment lost 4 bases, leaving 7 bases of the junction unmatched. Germline V gene lookup returns CDR1 SGDLS and CDR2 YYNGEE. CDR3 residues: CASSPLGTSVSYEQYF. The CDR3 DNA follows: TGTGCCAGCAGCCCGCTAGGGACTAGCGTCTCCTACGAGCAGTACTTC.

The chain has TRBV20-1 and TRBJ2-7; D is ambiguous. V gave up 3 bases and J gave up 8 bases, with 14 bases separating them. The CDR3 sequence is 12 residues long. Germline values: CDR1 DFQATT, CDR2 SNEGSKA (reference sequence). The CDR3 DNA follows: TGCAGTGCTAGTGAGGCGGCAGACAAGCAGTACTTC. Translating it yields CSASEAADKQYF.

The rearrangement uses TRBV28 and TRBJ1-1, with D perhaps matching TRBD1 (5 bases). The CDR3 is 12 residues long. V was trimmed by 7 bases and J by 5 bases, leaving 11 bases between them. Germline V gives CDR1 MDHEN, CDR2 SYDVKM. In DNA form, the CDR3 reads TGTGCCAGCAAGCCCCCAGGGACTGAAGCTTTCTTT. It is translated as CASKPPGTEAFF.

This clonotype was seen a few times. This CDR3 reads CASTLGEETQYF. In DNA, the CDR3 is TGTGCCAGCACCCTAGGGGAAGAGACCCAGTACTTC. The rearrangement joins TRBV27 to TRBJ2-5; perhaps TRBD1 as D (5 bases). Germline lookup yields CDR1 MNHEY and CDR2 SMNVEV (reference sequence). With 7 bases removed from V and 3 bases from J, the gap between germline ends came to 9 bases. The CDR3 is 12 amino acids.

The rearrangement joins TRBV7-2 to TRBJ1-1; D is possibly TRBD1 (6 bases). Germline-derived CDR1 and CDR2 are SGHTA and FQGNSA. CDR3 length: 15 amino acids. Trimming shortened V by 7 bases and J by 3 bases, and 18 bases separated the two germline ends. CDR3: CASNNKTGLDTEAFF. CDR3 DNA sequence: TGTGCCAGCAACAACAAAACAGGGTTGGACACTGAAGCTTTCTTT.

This sequence joins TRBV25-1 and TRBJ2-5, with D possibly called TRBD1 or TRBD2 (5 bases each). Germline V CDR1 and CDR2: MGHDK, SYGVNS. CDR3 length: 14 residues. V was clipped by 1 base and J by 5 bases, with 11 bases between them. The CDR3 DNA sequence: TGTGCCAGCAGTGAATGGGGGTCCGGGGAGACCCAGTACTTC. This translates into CASSEWGSGETQYF.

This clonotype came up a few times. The genes are TRBV4-3 and TRBJ2-3, with TRBD2 identical over 7 bases. The V and J ends lost 0 bases and 0 bases, in that order; junction bases with no gene match: 3. The germline CDR1 and CDR2 sequences are LGHNA and YSLEER. This CDR3 has 16 amino acids. CDR3 in amino acids: CASSQDPGRSTDTQYF. In DNA form, the CDR3 reads TGCGCCAGCAGCCAAGATCCCGGGAGGAGCACAGATACGCAGTATTTT.

The chain recombines TRBV21-1 with TRBJ2-5; the DNA was not compared with TRBD1, the D call given in the table. The J call could be wrong; TRBJ2-7 is a better fit for the DNA end. TRBV21-1 is a documented pseudogene. CDR3 length: 17 residues. The DNA for the CDR3 is TGTGCCAGCAGCAAGCGAAGAGTGGGTGGCGGGGGTTACGAGCAGTACTTC. Translation: CASSKRRVGGGGYEQYF.

CDR3 region: CASSSGGKSYEQYF. CDR3 coding DNA: TGTGCCAGCAGTTCCGGTGGTAAGTCCTACGAGCAGTACTTC. V is TRBV12-3 or TRBV12-4 and J is TRBJ2-7; D remains unclear. This CDR3 has 14 amino acids. V was shortened by 4 bases and J by 1 base, with 11 bases between the two germline ends.